The source of this T cell receptor (beta chain) is a study of blood T cells in healthy people across ages. Combining a sample-barcoded 5' primer with a J-beta primer mix, a second PCR ran for roughly 7 to 12 cycles. TCRdb reprocessed the 5' RACE reads via MiXCR and lists one record per CDR3 protein. Of approximately 1.5 million distinct CDR3 sequences listed, roughly 43% are singletons. As to this clonotype: A junction boundary mismatches the germline segment, possibly from a read error.

The CDR3 is 15 residues long. Germline V lookup: CDR1 SSHAT, CDR2 FNYEAQ (reference sequence). What was sequenced was blood. The chain employs TRBV7-7 and TRBJ2-4; 11 bases line up with TRBD2. Judging by the DNA end, TRBJ2-5 fits better; the J call may be wrong. The sequence derives from a woman in her late teens or twenties in good health. As DNA, the CDR3 is TGTGCTAGCAGCTTAGAAGGGACTAGCGGAGGGACCCAGTACTTC. Amino acid sequence: CASSLEGTSGGTQYF.